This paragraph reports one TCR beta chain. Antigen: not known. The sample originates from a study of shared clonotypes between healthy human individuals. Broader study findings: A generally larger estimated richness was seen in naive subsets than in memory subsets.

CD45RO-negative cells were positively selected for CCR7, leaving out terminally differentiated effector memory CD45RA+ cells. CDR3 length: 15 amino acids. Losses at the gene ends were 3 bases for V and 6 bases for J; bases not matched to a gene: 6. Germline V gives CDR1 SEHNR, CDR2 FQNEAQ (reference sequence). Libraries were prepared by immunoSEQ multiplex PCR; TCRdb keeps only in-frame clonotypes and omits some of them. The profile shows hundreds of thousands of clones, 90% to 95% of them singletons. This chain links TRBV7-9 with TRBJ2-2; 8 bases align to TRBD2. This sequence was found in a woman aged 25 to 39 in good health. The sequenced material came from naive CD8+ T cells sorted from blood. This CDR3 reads CASSFPSGRAGELFF. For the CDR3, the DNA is TGTGCCAGCAGCTTTCCTAGCGGGCGGGCCGGGGAGCTGTTTTTT.